The entry that follows covers one T cell receptor (beta chain) sequence. Germline lookup yields CDR1 SGHTA and CDR2 FQGNSA. The J segment lost 2 bases and the V segment lost 5 bases, leaving 5 bases of the junction unmatched. CDR3 length: 14 residues. Donors, healthy HIV-negative adults, lacked recent acute infections or vaccinations. This sample stems from a study of shared clonotypes between healthy human individuals. Assay: immunoSEQ multiplex PCR; the TCRdb copy retains only in-frame clones and omits some. Here the sample spans 780,000 or so clones, 55% to 80% being singletons. The chain couples TRBV7-2 to TRBJ1-2; 7 bases match TRBD1. Sequences were obtained from memory CD4+ T cells sorted from blood. Subset noted: CD45RA-negative fraction. The receptor was derived from a woman in her thirties in good health. CDR3 DNA sequence: TGTGCCAGCAGCAGACCGGGACAGAACTATGGCTACACCTTC. This codes for CASSRPGQNYGYTF.